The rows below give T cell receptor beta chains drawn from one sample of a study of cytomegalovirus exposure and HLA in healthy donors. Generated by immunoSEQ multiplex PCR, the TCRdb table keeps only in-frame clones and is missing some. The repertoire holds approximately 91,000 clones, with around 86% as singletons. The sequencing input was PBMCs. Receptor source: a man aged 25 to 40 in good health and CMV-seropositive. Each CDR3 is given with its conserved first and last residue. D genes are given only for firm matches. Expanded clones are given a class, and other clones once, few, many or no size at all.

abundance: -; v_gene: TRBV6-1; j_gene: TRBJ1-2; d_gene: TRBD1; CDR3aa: CASSEQGAYYGYTF; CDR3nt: TGTGCCAGCAGTGAGCAGGGGGCATACTATGGCTACACCTTC
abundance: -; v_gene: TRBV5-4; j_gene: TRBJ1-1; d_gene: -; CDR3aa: CASSTYQGPLSNTEAFF; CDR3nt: TGTGCCAGCAGCACTTATCAGGGGCCCCTATCGAACACTGAAGCTTTCTTT
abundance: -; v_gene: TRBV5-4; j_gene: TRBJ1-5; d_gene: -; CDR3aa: CASSLAGSNQPQHF; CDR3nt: TGTGCCAGCAGCTTGGCGGGGAGCAATCAGCCCCAGCATTTT
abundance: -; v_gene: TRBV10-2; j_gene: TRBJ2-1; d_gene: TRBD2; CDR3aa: CASRTSGIVDEQFF; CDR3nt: TGCGCCAGCAGGACTAGCGGGATTGTCGATGAGCAGTTCTTC
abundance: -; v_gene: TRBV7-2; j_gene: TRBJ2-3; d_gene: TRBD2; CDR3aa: CASSLAPAGSDTQYF; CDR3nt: TGTGCCAGCAGCTTAGCCCCAGCGGGATCAGATACGCAGTATTTT
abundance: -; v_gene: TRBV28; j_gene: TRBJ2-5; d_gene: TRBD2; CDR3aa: CASSWGLAGLQTQYF; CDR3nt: TGTGCCAGCAGTTGGGGACTAGCGGGACTTCAGACCCAGTACTTC
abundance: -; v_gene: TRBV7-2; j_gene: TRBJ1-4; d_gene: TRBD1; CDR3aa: CASSLSGGPGEKLFF; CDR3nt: TGTGCCAGCAGCTTATCAGGGGGGCCGGGTGAAAAACTGTTTTTT
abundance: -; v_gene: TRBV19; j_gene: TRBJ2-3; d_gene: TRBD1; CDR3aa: CASSGLTGAADTQYF; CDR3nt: TGTGCCAGTAGTGGCCTGACAGGGGCGGCAGATACGCAGTATTTT
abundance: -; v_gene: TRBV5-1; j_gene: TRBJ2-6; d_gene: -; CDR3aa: CASSLPQASGANVLTF; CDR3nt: TGCGCCAGCAGCTTGCCACAGGCGTCTGGGGCCAACGTCCTGACTTTC
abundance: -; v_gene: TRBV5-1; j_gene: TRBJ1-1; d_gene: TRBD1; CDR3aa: CASSRGWTGTKWGTEAFF; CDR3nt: TGCGCCAGCAGCCGGGGTTGGACAGGGACCAAATGGGGCACTGAAGCTTTCTTT
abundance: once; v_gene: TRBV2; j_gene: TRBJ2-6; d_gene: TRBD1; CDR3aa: CASSYTGAGANVLTF; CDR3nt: TGTGCCAGCAGCTACACAGGGGCCGGGGCCAACGTCCTGACTTTC
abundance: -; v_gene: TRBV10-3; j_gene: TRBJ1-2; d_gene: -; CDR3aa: CAISELDSTNYGYTF; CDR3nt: TGTGCCATCAGTGAATTGGACAGCACTAACTATGGCTACACCTTC
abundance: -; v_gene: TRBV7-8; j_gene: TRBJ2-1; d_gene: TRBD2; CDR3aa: CASSLAGGNEQFF; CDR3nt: TGTGCCAGCAGCTTAGCGGGAGGGAATGAGCAGTTCTTC
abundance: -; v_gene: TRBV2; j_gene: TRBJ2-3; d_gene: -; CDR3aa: CASSFLRGGGADTQYF; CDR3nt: TGTGCCAGCAGTTTTTTGCGCGGAGGAGGAGCAGATACGCAGTATTTT
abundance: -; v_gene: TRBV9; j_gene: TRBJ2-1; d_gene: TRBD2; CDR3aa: CASSAGTSVNRDNEQFF; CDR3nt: TGTGCCAGCAGCGCGGGGACTAGCGTTAATAGGGACAATGAGCAGTTCTTC
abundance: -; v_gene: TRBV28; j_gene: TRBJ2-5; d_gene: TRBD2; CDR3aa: CASSRGTSGRGETQYF; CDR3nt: TGTGCCAGCAGTCGAGGGACTAGCGGGAGGGGGGAGACCCAGTACTTC
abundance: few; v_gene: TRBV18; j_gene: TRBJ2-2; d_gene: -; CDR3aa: CASSPPVAGGGGELFF; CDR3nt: TGTGCCAGCTCACCACCGGTTGCTGGGGGCGGCGGGGAGCTGTTTTTT
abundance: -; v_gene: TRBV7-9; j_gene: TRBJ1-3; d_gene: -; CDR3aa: CASSLGSLGGNTIYF; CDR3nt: TGTGCCAGCAGCTTAGGGTCCCTCGGGGGAAACACCATATATTTT
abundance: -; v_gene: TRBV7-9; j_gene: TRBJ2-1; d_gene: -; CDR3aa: CASSPTGKAFNEQFF; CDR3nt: TGTGCCAGCAGCCCGACAGGAAAGGCTTTCAATGAGCAGTTCTTC
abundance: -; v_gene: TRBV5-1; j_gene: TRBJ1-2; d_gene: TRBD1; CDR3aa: CASSVDRVYGYTF; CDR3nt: TGCGCCAGCAGCGTGGACAGGGTCTATGGCTACACCTTC
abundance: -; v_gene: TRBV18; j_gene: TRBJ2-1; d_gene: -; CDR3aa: CASSPGADNEQFF; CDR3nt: TGTGCCAGCTCACCTGGGGCAGACAATGAGCAGTTCTTC
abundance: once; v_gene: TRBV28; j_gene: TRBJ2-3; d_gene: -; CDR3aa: CASSSGTLSKDTQYF; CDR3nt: TGTGCCAGCAGTTCTGGGACACTCAGTAAAGATACGCAGTATTTT
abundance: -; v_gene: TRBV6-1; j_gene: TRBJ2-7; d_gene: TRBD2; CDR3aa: CASTERLAGAREQYF; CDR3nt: TGTGCCAGCACCGAGAGACTAGCGGGAGCTAGAGAGCAGTACTTC
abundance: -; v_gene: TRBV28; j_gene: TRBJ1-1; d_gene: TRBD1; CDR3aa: CASSLGQGNTEAFF; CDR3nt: TGTGCCAGCAGTTTGGGACAGGGGAACACTGAAGCTTTCTTT
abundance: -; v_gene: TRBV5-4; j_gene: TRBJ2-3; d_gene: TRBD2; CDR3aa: CASSSRLAGGPDTQYF; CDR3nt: TGTGCCAGCAGCTCCAGACTAGCGGGAGGACCAGATACGCAGTATTTT
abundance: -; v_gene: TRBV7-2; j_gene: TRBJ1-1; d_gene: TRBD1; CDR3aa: CASSPQTGGAGTEAFF; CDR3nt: TGTGCCAGCAGCCCTCAGACAGGGGGCGCGGGCACTGAAGCTTTCTTT
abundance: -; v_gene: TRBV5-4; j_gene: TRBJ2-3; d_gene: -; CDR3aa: CASSLVAWGDTQYF; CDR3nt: TGTGCCAGCAGCTTGGTAGCGTGGGGTGATACGCAGTATTTT
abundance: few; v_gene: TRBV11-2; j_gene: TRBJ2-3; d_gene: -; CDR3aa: CASSPQGGGHTQYF; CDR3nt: TGTGCCAGCAGCCCCCAAGGAGGAGGCCATACGCAGTATTTT
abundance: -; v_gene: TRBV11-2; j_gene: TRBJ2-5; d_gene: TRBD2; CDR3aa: CASSDTSGRAGSNQYF; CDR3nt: TGTGCCAGCAGCGATACTAGCGGGAGGGCCGGAAGCAACCAGTACTTC
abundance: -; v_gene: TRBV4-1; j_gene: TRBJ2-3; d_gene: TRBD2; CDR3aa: CASSQDAGAAADTQYF; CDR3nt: TGCGCCAGCAGCCAAGATGCGGGAGCCGCGGCAGATACGCAGTATTTT
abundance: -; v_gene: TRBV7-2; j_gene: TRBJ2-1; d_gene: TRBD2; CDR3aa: CASSIGLARYNEQFF; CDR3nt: TGTGCCAGCAGCATCGGACTAGCGCGGTACAATGAGCAGTTCTTC
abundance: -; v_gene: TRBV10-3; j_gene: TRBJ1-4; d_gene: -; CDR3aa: CAISDSTGHNEKLFF; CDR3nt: TGTGCCATCAGTGATTCAACAGGGCATAATGAAAAACTGTTTTTT
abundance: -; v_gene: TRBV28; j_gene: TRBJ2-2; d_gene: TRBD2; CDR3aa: CASSGTSGRLTGELFF; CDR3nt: TGTGCCAGCAGTGGGACTAGCGGGAGACTCACCGGGGAGCTGTTTTTT
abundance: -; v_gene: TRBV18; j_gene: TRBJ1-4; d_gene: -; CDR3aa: CASSPSGANEKLFF; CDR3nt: TGTGCCAGCTCACCCAGTGGTGCTAATGAAAAACTGTTTTTT